This TCR beta chain was found in a study of regulatory T cells in long-lasting Graves disease. The wider study: Graves' patients, diagnosed recently, had received antithyroid drugs under 3 months.

There are many counts of this clonotype. Through Arm-PCR of CDR3 regions and iRepertoire HTBI primers, TCR beta libraries were built. TCRdb itself ran the multiplex PCR reads through MiXCR, one entry per CDR3 protein. The sample lists a few hundred thousand distinct CDR3 sequences, 13% seen once, with 10% in the top ten. Time point noted: newly diagnosed GD, antithyroid drugs for less than 3 months. PBMCs were the source of the RNA used for TCR sequencing. This sample was also put to use in a study of T cells in Graves' hyperthyroidism and ophthalmopathy. As that study records: The hyperthyroidism was newly diagnosed and had lasted under 2 months; the patients were aged 18 to 65.

The sequence derives from a man aged 30 to 39 with Graves disease. Sequenced material: peripheral blood mononuclear cells (PBMCs), taken at new diagnosis, from a patient treated with antithyroid drugs.

DNA for the CDR3: TGTGCCAGCAGCCTCGCAAGCGGGAGGGCCGGCGAGCAGTACTTC. Translated: CASSLASGRAGEQYF. This sequence joins TRBV7-2 and TRBJ2-7; TRBD2 agrees at 10 bases. This CDR3 contains 15 residues. V shed 5 bases and J 6 bases; nucleotides not matched to a gene: 10. CDR1 SGHTA and CDR2 FQGNSA come from the germline V gene. The variable domain in full, completed from reference TRBV7-2 and TRBJ2-7, reads GAGVSQSPSNKVTEKGKDVELRCDPISGHTALYWYRQSLGQGLEFLIYFQGNSAPDKSGLPSDRFSAERTGGSVSTLTIQRTQQEDSAVYLCASSLASGRAGEQYFGPGTRLTVT.